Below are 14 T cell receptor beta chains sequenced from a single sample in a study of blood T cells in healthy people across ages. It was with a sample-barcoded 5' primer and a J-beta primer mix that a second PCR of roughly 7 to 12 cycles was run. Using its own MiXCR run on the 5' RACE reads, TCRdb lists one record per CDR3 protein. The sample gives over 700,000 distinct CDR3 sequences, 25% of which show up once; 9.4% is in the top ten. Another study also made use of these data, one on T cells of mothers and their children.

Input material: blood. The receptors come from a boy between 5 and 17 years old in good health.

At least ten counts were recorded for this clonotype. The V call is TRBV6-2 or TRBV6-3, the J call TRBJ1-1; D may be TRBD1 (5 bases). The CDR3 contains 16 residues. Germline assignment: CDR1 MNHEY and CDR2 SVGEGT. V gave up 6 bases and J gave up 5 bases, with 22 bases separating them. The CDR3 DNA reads TGTGCCAGCAGGAGCCCGGGGGGAGGATTGGAGACTGAAGCTTTCTTT. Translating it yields CASRSPGGGLETEAFF.

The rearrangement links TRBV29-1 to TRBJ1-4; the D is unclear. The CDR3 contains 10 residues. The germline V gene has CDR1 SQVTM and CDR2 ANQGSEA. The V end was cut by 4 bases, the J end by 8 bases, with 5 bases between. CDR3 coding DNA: TGCAGCGTTGGGGCCGAAAAACTGTTTTTT. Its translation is CSVGAEKLFF.

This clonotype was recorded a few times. The CDR3 region is CASSFGIGPYEQYF. DNA for the CDR3: TGTGCCAGCAGTTTCGGGATCGGCCCCTACGAGCAGTACTTC. The chain carries TRBV28 and TRBJ2-7; TRBD2 might be the D (5 bases). Per germline, CDR1 MDHEN and CDR2 SYDVKM. The CDR3 length is 14 residues. V lost 3 bases, J lost 2 bases, and 11 bases lay in between.

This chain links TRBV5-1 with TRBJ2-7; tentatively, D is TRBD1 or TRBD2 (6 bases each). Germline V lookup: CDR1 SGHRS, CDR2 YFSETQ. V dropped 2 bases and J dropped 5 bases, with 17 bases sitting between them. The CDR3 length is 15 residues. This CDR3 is CASSFEIPGANEQYF. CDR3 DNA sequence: TGCGCCAGCAGCTTTGAGATTCCGGGGGCCAACGAGCAGTACTTC.

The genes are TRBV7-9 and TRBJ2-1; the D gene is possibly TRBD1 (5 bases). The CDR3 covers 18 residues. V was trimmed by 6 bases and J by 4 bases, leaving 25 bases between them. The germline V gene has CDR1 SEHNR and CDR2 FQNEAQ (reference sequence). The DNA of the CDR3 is TGTGCCAGCAGTTTAACAACGTTAACAGGTCCGATGTACAATGAGCAGTTCTTC. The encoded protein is CASSLTTLTGPMYNEQFF.

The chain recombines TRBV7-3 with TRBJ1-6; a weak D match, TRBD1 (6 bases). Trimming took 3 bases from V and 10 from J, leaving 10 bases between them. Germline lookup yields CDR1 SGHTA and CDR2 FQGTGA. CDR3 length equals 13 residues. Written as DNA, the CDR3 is TGTGCCAGCAGCTTCAGGGGAGGATCACCCCTCCACTTT. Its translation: CASSFRGGSPLHF.

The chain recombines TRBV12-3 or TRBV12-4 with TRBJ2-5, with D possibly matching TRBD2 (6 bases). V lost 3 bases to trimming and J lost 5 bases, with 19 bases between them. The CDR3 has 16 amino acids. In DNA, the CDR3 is TGTGCCAGCAGTTTGGGAGCGGCCTTACGGGGGGAGACCCAGTACTTC. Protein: CASSLGAALRGETQYF.

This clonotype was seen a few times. The CDR3 reads CASSLNRARNEQFF. DNA of the CDR3: TGCGCCAGCAGCTTGAACAGGGCTCGGAATGAGCAGTTCTTC. The genes are TRBV5-1 and TRBJ2-5, with D possibly matching TRBD1 (6 bases). The J call may be in error: the DNA end matches TRBJ2-1 better. Germline CDR1 SGHRS, CDR2 YFSETQ. This CDR3 region has 14 residues.

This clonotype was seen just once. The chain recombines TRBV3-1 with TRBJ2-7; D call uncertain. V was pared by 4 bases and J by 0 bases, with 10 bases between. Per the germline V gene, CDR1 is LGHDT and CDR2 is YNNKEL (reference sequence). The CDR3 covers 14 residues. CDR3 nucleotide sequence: TGTGCCAGCAGCCGAACGACTCACTCCTACGAGCAGTACTTC. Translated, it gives CASSRTTHSYEQYF.

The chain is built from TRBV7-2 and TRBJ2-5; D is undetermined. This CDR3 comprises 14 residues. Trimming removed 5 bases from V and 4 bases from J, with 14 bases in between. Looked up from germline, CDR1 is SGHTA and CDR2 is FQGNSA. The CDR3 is CASSLTTVIETQYF. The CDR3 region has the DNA TGTGCCAGCAGCCTGACGACTGTGATAGAGACCCAGTACTTC.

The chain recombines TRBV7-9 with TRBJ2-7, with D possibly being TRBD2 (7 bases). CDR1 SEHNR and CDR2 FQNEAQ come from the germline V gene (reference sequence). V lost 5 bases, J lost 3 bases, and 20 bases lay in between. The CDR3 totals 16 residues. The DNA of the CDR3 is TGTGCCAGCAGCCCTAGGGACTCAGGGGAGGGCTACGAGCAGTACTTC. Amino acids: CASSPRDSGEGYEQYF.

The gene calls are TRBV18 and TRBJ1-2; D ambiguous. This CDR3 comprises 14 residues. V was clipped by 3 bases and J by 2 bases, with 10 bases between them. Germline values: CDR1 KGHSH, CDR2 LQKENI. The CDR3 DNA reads TGTGCCAGCTCACCGGGCAACGGAAACTATGGCTACACCTTC. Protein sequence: CASSPGNGNYGYTF.

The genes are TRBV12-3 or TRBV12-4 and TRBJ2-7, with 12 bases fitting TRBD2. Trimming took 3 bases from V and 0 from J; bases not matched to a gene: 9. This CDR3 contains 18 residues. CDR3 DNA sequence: TGTGCCAGCAGTTTTCCGACTAGCGGGGGCCGAAGCTCCTACGAGCAGTACTTC. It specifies CASSFPTSGGRSSYEQYF.

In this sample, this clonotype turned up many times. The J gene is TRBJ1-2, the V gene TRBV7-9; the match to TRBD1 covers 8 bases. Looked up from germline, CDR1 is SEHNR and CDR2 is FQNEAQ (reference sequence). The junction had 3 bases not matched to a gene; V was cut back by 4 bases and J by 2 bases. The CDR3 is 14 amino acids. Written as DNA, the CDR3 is TGTGCCAGCAGCTCCCGGACAGGGAACTATGGCTACACCTTC. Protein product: CASSSRTGNYGYTF.